A single sample gave rise to the 28 T cell receptor beta chains below, sequenced in a study of cytomegalovirus exposure and HLA in healthy donors. Vbeta (60) and Jbeta (13) primers were used in the PCR. TCRdb keeps only in-frame clones here, not all; method: immunoSEQ multiplex PCR. Of under 200,000 clones listed, about 13% are singletons. The specimen was PBMCs. These receptors all come from a man aged 50-60 years in good health and CMV-seropositive.

This clone occurred a few times. This chain uses TRBV20-1 with TRBJ2-5, with no clear D. CDR3 length: 11 amino acids. Germline assignment: CDR1 DFQATT and CDR2 SNEGSKA (reference sequence). The CDR3 here is CSAIPEETQYF. CDR3 in DNA: TGCAGCGCGATACCCGAAGAGACCCAGTACTTC.

This clone has more than one count but fewer than ten. The chain uses TRBV29-1 and TRBJ2-3; no clear D. CDR1 is SQVTM and CDR2 is ANQGSEA in the germline V gene. The CDR3 covers 15 residues. V was trimmed by 4 bases and J by 4 bases, leaving 18 bases between them. The CDR3 DNA reads as TGCAGCGTTGGGCGTTTGAGCGTTGGTGCAGATACGCAGTATTTT. It specifies CSVGRLSVGADTQYF.

The V call is TRBV12-5, the J call TRBJ2-1, with TRBD1 as a possible D gene (5 bases). Trimming removed 5 bases at V and 8 bases at J, with 10 bases between. The length of the CDR3 is 12 residues. Germline loops: CDR1 LGHNT, CDR2 FRNRAP. The CDR3 here is CASGRGAYEQFF. CDR3 in DNA: TGTGCTAGTGGTAGGGGTGCATATGAGCAGTTCTTC.

This clone showed up just a few times. J is TRBJ1-2 and V is TRBV7-8; D is ambiguous. CDR3 length equals 12 residues. Trimming pared 1 base from V and 5 bases from J, leaving 5 bases between. Germline V gene lookup returns CDR1 SGHVS and CDR2 FQNEAQ. For the CDR3, the DNA is TGTGCCAGCAGCTTAGTCGGTTATGGCTACACCTTC. This sequence encodes CASSLVGYGYTF.

This clone was counted only a few times. Mismatch with germline at one junction end may stem from a read error. The gene calls are TRBV7-9 and TRBJ1-6, with TRBD1 identical over 7 bases. From germline, CDR1 is SEHNR and CDR2 FQNEAQ (reference sequence). This CDR3 contains 17 residues. The CDR3 nucleotides are TGTGCCAGCAGCTCCCACGAACGGAGAGGGGGCAGTTCACCCCTCCATTTT. It encodes CASSSHERRGGSSPLHF.

The V and J genes are TRBV19 and TRBJ2-3, with D perhaps TRBD2 (6 bases). V was pared by 11 bases and J by 1 base, with 19 bases between. The germline V gene has CDR1 LNHDA and CDR2 SQIVND (reference sequence). The CDR3 has 15 amino acids. CDR3 residues: CASTLRWGGTDTQYF. For the CDR3, the DNA is TGTGCCTCAACACTCCGATGGGGGGGCACAGATACGCAGTATTTT.

This clone was counted a few times. The chain joins TRBV10-2 to TRBJ1-1; D gene unclear. The CDR3 runs to 13 residues. Per the germline V gene, CDR1 is WSHSY and CDR2 is SAAADI. V was cut by 4 bases and J by 6 bases, with 12 bases left in between. CDR3 DNA: TGCGCCAGCAGTGCCTTACAGTCGGCTGAAGCTTTCTTT. This sequence encodes CASSALQSAEAFF.

This clone was seen a handful of times. The chain employs TRBV5-6 and TRBJ1-2; D remains ambiguous. Germline V lookup: CDR1 SGHDT, CDR2 YYEEEE. This CDR3 comprises 17 residues. V lost 1 base to trimming and J lost 0 bases, with 16 bases between them. CDR3 in DNA: TGTGCCAGCAGCTTGCGGGTCGGAGCGAGCTCTAACTATGGCTACACCTTC. Translating gives CASSLRVGASSNYGYTF.

This clone was detected only a few times. This chain uses TRBV6-5 with TRBJ1-2; tentative D call: TRBD1 (5 bases). The CDR3 sequence is 14 residues long. Trimming cost V 2 bases and J 0 bases, with 7 bases left between them. Germline values: CDR1 MNHEY, CDR2 SVGAGI. In DNA form, the CDR3 reads TGTGCCAGCAGTTACAGACAGACTAACTATGGCTACACCTTC. Its protein is CASSYRQTNYGYTF.

This chain joins TRBV19 and TRBJ1-2, with D possibly being TRBD1 (5 bases). The CDR3 is made up of 14 amino acids. V was cut by 7 bases and J by 3 bases, with 15 bases left in between. The V gene's germline CDR1 is LNHDA and CDR2 SQIVND (reference sequence). The CDR3 spells CASNGGARHYGYTF. CDR3 coding DNA: TGTGCCAGTAATGGAGGGGCACGACACTATGGCTACACCTTC.

This clone was detected only a few times. J is TRBJ2-7 and V is TRBV18; TRBD1 matches at 9 bases. Trimming removed 1 base from V and 4 bases from J; junction bases left unmatched: 2. CDR3 size: 14 residues. Germline lookup yields CDR1 KGHSH and CDR2 LQKENI. For the CDR3, the DNA is TGTGCCAGCTCACCACGGGGGACAGGGTACGAGCAGTACTTC. Its protein is CASSPRGTGYEQYF. Complete variable domain (other parts from reference TRBV18 and TRBJ2-7): NAGVMQNPRHLVRRRGQEARLRCSPMKGHSHVYWYRQLPEEGLKFMVYLQKENIIDESGMPKERFSAEFPKEGPSILRIQQVVRGDSAAYFCASSPRGTGYEQYFGPGTRLTVT.

This clone was recorded a few times. CDR3 loop: CASTPTANSGNTIYF. Here the CDR3 DNA reads TGTGCCAGCACCCCGACAGCGAACTCTGGAAACACCATATATTTT. The chain carries TRBV9 and TRBJ1-3, with D possibly TRBD1 on 5 matching bases. The V gene's germline CDR1 is SGDLS and CDR2 YYNGEE. Trimming shortened V by 6 bases and J by 0 bases, and 13 bases separated the two germline ends. The CDR3 runs 15 residues.

This clone was found a few times. The genes are TRBV6-1 and TRBJ2-5, with no clear D. V lost 6 bases and J 5 bases, leaving 10 bases between the germline ends. This CDR3 spans 12 amino acids. CDR1 is MNHNS, CDR2 SASEGT, per germline. The CDR3 sequence: CASSGIGETQYF. Here the CDR3 DNA reads TGTGCCAGCAGCGGCATCGGGGAGACCCAGTACTTC.

Details on this clone: Within the sample, other DNA sequences also encode this same CDR3. The V and J genes are TRBV18 and TRBJ2-3; D gene uncertain. The V gene's germline CDR1 is KGHSH and CDR2 LQKENI. This CDR3 has 12 amino acids. V was trimmed by 3 bases and J by 6 bases, leaving 7 bases between them. In DNA form, the CDR3 reads TGTGCCAGCTCACCTGCTCGGGATACGCAGTATTTT. This encodes CASSPARDTQYF.

This clone was seen a handful of times. This chain joins TRBV5-1 and TRBJ1-2, with D maybe TRBD1 (6 bases). There are 13 residues in the CDR3. Between the trimmed V and J ends, which lost 7 bases and 4 bases, there was a span of 14 bases. Germline CDR1 and CDR2: SGHRS and YFSETQ. The CDR3 loop is CASAGGPSYGYTF. The CDR3 bases are TGCGCCAGCGCCGGGGGGCCAAGCTATGGCTACACCTTC.

CDR3 nucleotide sequence: TGTGCCAGCACTTCCGGCGGGAGCCCGGGAGAGACCCAGTACTTC. Its translation is CASTSGGSPGETQYF. The V gene is TRBV28, the J gene TRBJ2-5; TRBD2 matches at 7 bases. V gave up 7 bases and J gave up 4 bases; unmatched junction bases: 12. This CDR3 comprises 15 residues. Germline CDR1 is MDHEN and CDR2 is SYDVKM. The whole variable domain, remainder taken from reference TRBV28 and TRBJ2-5, is DVKVTQSSRYLVKRTGEKVFLECVQDMDHENMFWYRQDPGLGLRLIYFSYDVKMKEKGDIPEGYSVSREKKERFSLILESASTNQTSMYLCASTSGGSPGETQYFGPGTRLLVL.

CDR3 in DNA: TGTGCCAGCAGCGGACTAGCGGGGTTCTCCTCCACAGATACGCAGTATTTT. This sequence encodes CASSGLAGFSSTDTQYF. J is TRBJ2-3 and V is TRBV11-3; TRBD2 matches 12 bases. Germline V CDR1 and CDR2: SGHNT, YENEEA. Trimming took 5 bases from V and 2 from J; bases not matched to a gene: 8. The CDR3 is 17 amino acids. Filled out from reference TRBV11-3 and TRBJ2-3, the complete variable domain reads EAGVVQSPRYKIIEKKQPVAFWCNPISGHNTLYWYLQNLGQGPELLIRYENEEAVDDSQLPKDRFSAERLKGVDSTLKIQPAELGDSAVYLCASSGLAGFSSTDTQYFGPGTRLTVL.

A few counts support this clone. The chain employs TRBV25-1 and TRBJ2-4; tentative D call: TRBD2 (6 bases). Trimming pared 6 bases from V and 5 bases from J, leaving 8 bases between. Germline V gives CDR1 MGHDK, CDR2 SYGVNS. The CDR3 extends over 12 amino acids. CDR3 residues: CASRWGENIQYF. CDR3 nucleotides: TGTGCCAGCAGATGGGGGGAAAACATTCAGTACTTC.

This clone was observed a handful of times. The chain employs TRBV12-5 and TRBJ2-2; 12 bases are a match to TRBD1. Per the germline V gene, CDR1 is LGHNT and CDR2 is FRNRAP. CDR3 length: 16 residues. V was pared by 3 bases and J by 7 bases, with 6 bases of the junction left unmatched. The CDR3 spells CASGFGTGGVDGELFF. The CDR3 coding sequence is TGTGCTAGTGGTTTCGGGACAGGGGGCGTAGACGGGGAGCTGTTTTTT.

This clone was counted a few times. The rearrangement joins TRBV6-1 to TRBJ1-5; 9 bases agree with TRBD1. Per germline, CDR1 MNHNS and CDR2 SASEGT. There are 16 residues in the CDR3. J gave up 8 bases and V 6 bases, and 14 bases lay outside the gene matches. The CDR3 reads CASREHRGQPLEPQHF. The CDR3 DNA follows: TGTGCCAGCAGGGAACACAGGGGGCAACCCTTGGAGCCCCAGCATTTT.

The chain carries TRBV19 and TRBJ1-5; 7 bases are shared with TRBD1. The CDR3 sequence is 12 residues long. V lost 6 bases, J lost 4 bases, and 0 bases stayed unmatched. From germline, CDR1 is LNHDA and CDR2 SQIVND (reference sequence). This CDR3 reads CASRTGNQPQHF. CDR3 coding DNA: TGTGCCAGTAGGACAGGGAATCAGCCCCAGCATTTT. The entire variable domain, with the rest obtained from reference TRBV19 and TRBJ1-5, is as follows: DGGITQSPKYLFRKEGQNVTLSCEQNLNHDAMYWYRQDPGQGLRLIYYSQIVNDFQKGDIAEGYSVSREKKESFPLTVTSAQKNPTAFYLCASRTGNQPQHFGDGTRLSIL.

This clone was seen only a few times. V and J are TRBV10-3 and TRBJ1-1, with D hard to call. Germline V lookup: CDR1 ENHRY, CDR2 SYGVKD. CDR3 length: 14 residues. With 4 bases removed from V and 3 bases from J, the gap between germline ends came to 12 bases. For the CDR3, the DNA is TGTGCCATCAGTGCTAACGGCGGCGACACTGAAGCTTTCTTT. Residues: CAISANGGDTEAFF.

The chain is built from TRBV27 and TRBJ1-5; perhaps TRBD1 as D (6 bases). This CDR3 has 13 residues. The V end was cut by 5 bases, the J end by 10 bases, with 15 bases between. Per the germline V gene, CDR1 is MNHEY and CDR2 is SMNVEV (reference sequence). The CDR3 nucleotides read TGTGCCAGCAGTCCGACAGGCCCTCACCCCCAGCATTTT. This codes for CASSPTGPHPQHF.

Remarks on this clone: The junction departs from the called germline gene at one end, perhaps through a read error. The chain combines TRBV6-1 with TRBJ2-5; perhaps TRBD2 as D (6 bases). This CDR3 is 13 amino acids long. Germline CDR1 and CDR2: MNHNS and SASEGT. This CDR3 reads CASIARWGESQYF. CDR3 DNA sequence: TGTGCCAGCATCGCCCGTTGGGGGGAGAGCCAGTACTTC.

The chain carries TRBV9 and TRBJ1-3, with D maybe TRBD1 (5 bases). The CDR3 covers 15 residues. Looked up from germline, CDR1 is SGDLS and CDR2 is YYNGEE. V lost 3 bases and J lost 2, with 12 bases in between. As DNA, the CDR3 is TGTGCCAGCAGCGCCCCGCCGGGGGCTGGAAACACCATATATTTT. This gives the protein CASSAPPGAGNTIYF.

The J gene is TRBJ2-1, the V gene TRBV12-2; TRBD2, as called in the table, went unchecked against the DNA. TRBV12-2 is a known pseudogene. This CDR3 is built from 18 residues. The CDR3: CASRRGTRRGGALNEQFF. As DNA, the CDR3 is TGTGCAAGTCGCCGGGGGACACGGCGCGGGGGGGCCTTAAATGAGCAGTTCTTC.

The chain employs TRBV2 and TRBJ1-5, with a tentative D call TRBD1 (5 bases). Germline CDR1 is SNHLY and CDR2 is FYNNEI. Trimming shortened V by 3 bases and J by 6 bases, and 15 bases separated the two germline ends. This CDR3 region has 15 residues. Here the CDR3 reads CASSDFGKGIQPQHF. In DNA, the CDR3 is TGTGCCAGCAGTGATTTCGGAAAGGGGATTCAGCCCCAGCATTTT.

A note on this clone: Other DNA sequences from this sample encode an identical CDR3 as well. The chain employs TRBV7-2 and TRBJ1-6; D is unclear. Germline V CDR1 and CDR2: SGHTA, FQGNSA. V was shortened by 1 base and J by 8 bases, with 6 bases between the two germline ends. This CDR3 is 13 amino acids long. CDR3 sequence reads: CASSLGGDSPLHF. CDR3 DNA sequence: TGTGCCAGCAGCTTAGGGGGAGATTCACCCCTCCACTTT.